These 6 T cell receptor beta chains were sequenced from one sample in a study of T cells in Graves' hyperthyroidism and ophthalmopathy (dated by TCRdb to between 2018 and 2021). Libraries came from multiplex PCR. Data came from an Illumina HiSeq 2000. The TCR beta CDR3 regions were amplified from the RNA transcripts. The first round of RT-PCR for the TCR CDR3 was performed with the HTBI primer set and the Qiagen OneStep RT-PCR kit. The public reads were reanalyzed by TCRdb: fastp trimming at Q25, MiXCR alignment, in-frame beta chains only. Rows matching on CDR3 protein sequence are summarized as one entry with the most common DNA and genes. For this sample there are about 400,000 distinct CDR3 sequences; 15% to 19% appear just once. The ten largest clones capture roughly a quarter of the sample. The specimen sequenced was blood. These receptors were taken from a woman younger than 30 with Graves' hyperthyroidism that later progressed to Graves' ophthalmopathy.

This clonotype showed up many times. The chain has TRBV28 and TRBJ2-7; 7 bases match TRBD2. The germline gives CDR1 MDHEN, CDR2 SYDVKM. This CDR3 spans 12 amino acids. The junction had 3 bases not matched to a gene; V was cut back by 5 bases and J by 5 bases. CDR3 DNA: TGTGCCAGCAGTGGAGCGGGGCACGAGCAGTACTTC. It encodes CASSGAGHEQYF.

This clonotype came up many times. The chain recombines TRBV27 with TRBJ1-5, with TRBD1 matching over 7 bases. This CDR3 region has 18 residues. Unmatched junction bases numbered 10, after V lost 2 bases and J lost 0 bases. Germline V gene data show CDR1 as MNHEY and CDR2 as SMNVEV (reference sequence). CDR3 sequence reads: CASSLEDRNPYSNQPQHF. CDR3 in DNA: TGTGCCAGCAGTTTAGAGGACAGGAACCCATATAGCAATCAGCCCCAGCATTTT.

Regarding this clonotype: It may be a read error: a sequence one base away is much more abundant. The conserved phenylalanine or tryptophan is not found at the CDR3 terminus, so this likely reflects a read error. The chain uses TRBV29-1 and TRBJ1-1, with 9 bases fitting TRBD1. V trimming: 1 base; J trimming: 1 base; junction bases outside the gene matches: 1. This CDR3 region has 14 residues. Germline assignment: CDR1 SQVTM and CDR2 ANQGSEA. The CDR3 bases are TGCAGCGTTGAAGCACAGGGGGCGAACACTGAAGCTTTCTCT. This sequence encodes CSVEAQGANTEAFS.

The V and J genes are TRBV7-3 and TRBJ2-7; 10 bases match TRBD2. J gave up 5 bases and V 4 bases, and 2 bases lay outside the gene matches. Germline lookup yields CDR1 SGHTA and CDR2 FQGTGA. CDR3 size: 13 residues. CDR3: CASSSTSGNEQYF. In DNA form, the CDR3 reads TGTGCCAGCAGCTCAACTAGCGGGAACGAGCAGTACTTC.

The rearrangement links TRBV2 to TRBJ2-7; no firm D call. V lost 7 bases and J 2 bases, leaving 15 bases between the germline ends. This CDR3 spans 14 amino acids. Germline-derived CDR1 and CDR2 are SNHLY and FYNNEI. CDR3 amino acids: CASKTRFGTYEQYF. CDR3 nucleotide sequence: TGTGCCAGCAAAACTCGGTTCGGCACCTACGAGCAGTACTTC. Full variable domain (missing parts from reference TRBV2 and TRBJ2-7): EPEVTQTPSHQVTQMGQEVILRCVPISNHLYFYWYRQILGQKVEFLVSFYNNEISEKSEIFDDQFSVERPDGSNFTLKIRSTKLEDSAMYFCASKTRFGTYEQYFGPGTRLTVT.

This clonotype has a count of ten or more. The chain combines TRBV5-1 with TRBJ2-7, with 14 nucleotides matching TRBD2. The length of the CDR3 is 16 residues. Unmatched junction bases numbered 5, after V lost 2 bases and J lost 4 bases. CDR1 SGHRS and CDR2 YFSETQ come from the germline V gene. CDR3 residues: CASSLTGTSGSYEQYF. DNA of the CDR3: TGCGCCAGCAGCTTAACCGGGACTAGCGGGAGTTACGAGCAGTACTTC.